These 32 T cell receptor beta chains were all obtained from the same sample, sequenced in a study of cytomegalovirus exposure and HLA in healthy donors (dated by TCRdb to between 2016 and 2019). The library was produced with the immunoSEQ multiplex PCR assay. For the multiplex PCR, a mixture combining 60 forward primers for TCR Vbeta segments and 13 reverse primers for TCR Jbeta segments was used. TCRdb obtained this table from immuneACCESS and retained in-frame rearrangements with V and J assigned. These tables miss some clones; where compared with another copy, unresolved V genes account for less than half of the shortfall, and the remainder is unexplained. The sample yields under 200,000 clones; 84% were counted once. The ten largest account for about 0.39% of the sample. Sequencing input: PBMCs. The source is a boy between 2 and 10 years old in good health and CMV-seronegative.

This clone occurred a few times. CDR3 in DNA: TGCGCCAGCAGTGATCGGACTGAAGCTTTCTTT. Encoded protein: CASSDRTEAFF. The chain joins TRBV10-1 to TRBJ1-1; D is unresolved. The germline gives CDR1 WNHNN, CDR2 SYGVQD (reference sequence). Trimming took 3 bases from V and 5 from J, leaving 4 bases between them. This CDR3 comprises 11 residues.

V usage is TRBV28 and J usage is TRBJ2-7, with TRBD1 matching over 9 bases. The CDR3 contains 15 residues. Germline CDR1 is MDHEN and CDR2 is SYDVKM. Trimming removed 5 bases from V and 3 bases from J; junction bases left unmatched: 8. CDR3 amino acids: CASSAGGTGLYEQYF. The CDR3 DNA is TGTGCCAGCAGTGCAGGGGGGACAGGGCTCTACGAGCAGTACTTC.

The rearrangement links TRBV15 to TRBJ2-7; unclear D gene. The ends were cut back, 0 bases at V and 4 bases at J, with 7 bases in the middle. Germline CDR1 LNHNV, CDR2 YYDKDF (reference sequence). The CDR3 runs 13 residues. The chain's CDR3 is CATSRDFQYEQYF. CDR3 coding DNA: TGTGCCACCAGCAGAGATTTCCAGTACGAGCAGTACTTC.

The gene calls are TRBV19 and TRBJ1-2, with 8 bases fitting TRBD1. J lost 8 bases, V lost 7 bases, and 18 bases had no gene match. The length of the CDR3 is 16 residues. Germline lookup yields CDR1 LNHDA and CDR2 SQIVND (reference sequence). The CDR3 is CASTLLLGQGGRGYTF. The CDR3 DNA is TGTGCCAGTACCTTACTGCTCGGACAGGGCGGAAGGGGCTACACCTTC.

The chain is built from TRBV10-3 and TRBJ2-3; 12 nucleotides agree with TRBD1. Germline CDR1 reads ENHRY; CDR2 reads SYGVKD. The CDR3 runs 16 residues. V shed 2 bases, J shed 5 bases, and the junction held 5 bases outside the gene matches. This CDR3 reads CAISEGTGGGIDTQYF. The CDR3 DNA sequence: TGTGCCATCAGTGAGGGGACAGGGGGCGGAATAGATACGCAGTATTTT.

The chain links TRBV27 to TRBJ1-4; weak D call: TRBD1 (6 bases). The ends were cut back, 5 bases at V and 7 bases at J, with 26 bases in the middle. Germline-derived CDR1 and CDR2 are MNHEY and SMNVEV (reference sequence). There are 18 residues in the CDR3. CDR3 coding DNA: TGTGCCAGCAGTCCCATCCCGGGGGCGGGGAGGGGAAGTGAAAAACTGTTTTTT. Translated, it gives CASSPIPGAGRGSEKLFF.

This clone was seen a single time. The chain couples TRBV2 to TRBJ2-7; 10 bases fit TRBD2. The length of the CDR3 is 14 residues. The trim removed 3 bases at V and 8 bases at J, leaving 7 bases unmatched. In germline, CDR1 is SNHLY, CDR2 FYNNEI. CDR3 protein: CASSDNLAGDKQYF. In nucleotides, the CDR3 is TGTGCCAGCAGTGACAACCTAGCGGGAGACAAGCAGTACTTC.

The table lists this clone with a few counts. This chain joins TRBV7-8 and TRBJ2-3; 8 bases align to TRBD2. The CDR3 consists of 15 residues. V lost 1 base, J lost 3 bases, and 3 bases stayed unmatched. CDR1 and CDR2 from the germline V gene are SGHVS and FQNEAQ. CDR3 protein: CASSLGTSGTDTQYF. Here the CDR3 DNA reads TGTGCCAGCAGCTTAGGTACTAGCGGAACAGATACGCAGTATTTT.

This clone was counted between two and nine times. The chain joins TRBV10-1 to TRBJ1-1; D not certain. V lost 4 bases and J 1 base, leaving 4 bases between the germline ends. This CDR3 has 12 residues. Looked up from germline, CDR1 is WNHNN and CDR2 is SYGVQD (reference sequence). The CDR3 sequence is CASSAGNTEAFF. CDR3 bases: TGCGCCAGCAGTGCCGGGAACACTGAAGCTTTCTTT.

The chain couples TRBV7-2 to TRBJ2-1; 9 positions agree with TRBD1. The V segment lost 5 bases and the J segment 5 bases; nucleotides outside the gene matches: 7. The CDR3 extends over 15 amino acids. The germline CDR1 and CDR2 sequences are SGHTA and FQGNSA. CDR3 in amino acids: CASSRGGQGHNEQFF. The CDR3 nucleotides read TGTGCCAGCAGCCGCGGGGGACAGGGTCACAATGAGCAGTTCTTC.

This sequence joins TRBV2 and TRBJ1-5, with 8 bases identical to TRBD1. V dropped 6 bases and J dropped 7; count of bases not matched to a gene: 14. This CDR3 is built from 16 residues. Per the germline V gene, CDR1 is SNHLY and CDR2 is FYNNEI. In DNA form, the CDR3 reads TGTGCCAGCAGCGGGGACAGGCTTCATATCGGCCAGCCCCAGCATTTT. Translation: CASSGDRLHIGQPQHF.

A single count supports this clone. The chain combines TRBV7-2 with TRBJ2-5; maybe TRBD2 (5 bases). Germline V gene data show CDR1 as SGHTA and CDR2 as FQGNSA. This CDR3 is built from 13 residues. V lost 2 bases to trimming and J lost 4 bases, with 8 bases between them. The CDR3 bases are TGTGCCAGCAGCTTACGAGGAGGAGAGACCCAGTACTTC. Translating it yields CASSLRGGETQYF.

About this clone: A read error is likely, as this CDR3 ends without the conserved phenylalanine or tryptophan. The DNA is omitted, as the CDR3 cannot be located on it reliably, and the CDR3 follows TCRdb's listing. This chain uses TRBV5-1 with TRBJ1-4. The germline V gene has CDR1 SGHRS and CDR2 YFSETQ. The CDR3 is 10 amino acids long, termini counted. The CDR3 spells CARGTREPFA.

The rearrangement joins TRBV5-1 to TRBJ2-5; no clear D. This CDR3 has 14 residues. V was shortened by 0 bases and J by 1 base, with 7 bases between the two germline ends. Per the germline V gene, CDR1 is SGHRS and CDR2 is YFSETQ. The CDR3 nucleotides read TGCGCCAGCAGCTTGGCACTACTCCAAGAGACCCAGTACTTC. Protein: CASSLALLQETQYF. The full variable domain, rest sourced from reference TRBV5-1 and TRBJ2-5, is KAGVTQTPRYLIKTRGQQVTLSCSPISGHRSVSWYQQTPGQGLQFLFEYFSETQRNKGNFPGRFSGRQFSNSRSEMNVSTLELGDSALYLCASSLALLQETQYFGPGTRLLVL.

The V call is TRBV19, the J call TRBJ2-7; 10 nucleotides match TRBD2. The CDR3 consists of 15 residues. V shed 5 bases, J shed 2 bases, and the junction held 6 bases outside the gene matches. Germline loops: CDR1 LNHDA, CDR2 SQIVND (reference sequence). The CDR3 DNA follows: TGTGCCAGTAGTGAGGGACTAGCGTCGACCTACGAGCAGTACTTC. It yields the protein CASSEGLASTYEQYF.

The chain employs TRBV28 and TRBJ1-2; D is unclear. The ends were cut back, 5 bases at V and 4 bases at J, with 11 bases in the middle. Germline-derived CDR1 and CDR2 are MDHEN and SYDVKM. The CDR3 sequence is 13 residues long. The CDR3 spells CASSHRVIYGYTF. The CDR3 DNA sequence: TGTGCCAGCAGTCATCGGGTAATCTATGGCTACACCTTC.

This chain joins TRBV28 and TRBJ2-7, with 7 bases that match TRBD1. V was pared by 2 bases and J by 2 bases, with 3 bases of the junction left unmatched. From germline, CDR1 is MDHEN and CDR2 SYDVKM. CDR3 length equals 14 residues. For the CDR3, the DNA is TGTGCCAGCAGTTTACGGCAGGGGGCCTACGAGCAGTACTTC. Encoded protein: CASSLRQGAYEQYF.

The chain employs TRBV5-5 and TRBJ1-1; D may be TRBD1 (5 bases). Germline V lookup: CDR1 SGHKS, CDR2 YYEKEE (reference sequence). CDR3 size: 15 residues. V lost 2 bases, J lost 2 bases, and 13 bases lay in between. For the CDR3, the DNA is TGTGCCAGCAGCTTTACCGGGACTACAAACACTGAAGCTTTCTTT. Its translation is CASSFTGTTNTEAFF.

J is TRBJ2-5 and V is TRBV25-1, with D perhaps TRBD1 (5 bases). Looked up from germline, CDR1 is MGHDK and CDR2 is SYGVNS. V lost 0 bases and J 5 bases, leaving 10 bases between the germline ends. The CDR3 length is 14 residues. Written as DNA, the CDR3 is TGTGCCAGCAGTGAATATAGGGGTCCCGAGACCCAGTACTTC. Amino acids: CASSEYRGPETQYF.

The chain links TRBV27 to TRBJ1-1; D uncertain. The CDR3 contains 12 residues. Looked up from germline, CDR1 is MNHEY and CDR2 is SMNVEV (reference sequence). The V end lost 0 bases, the J end lost 7 bases, and 6 bases lay between the germline ends. CDR3 region: CASSLSTGEAFF. The CDR3 nucleotides are TGTGCCAGCAGTTTATCGACGGGTGAAGCTTTCTTT.

The CDR3: CSGGTTYNEQFF. For the CDR3, the DNA is TGCAGCGGAGGGACAACCTACAATGAGCAGTTCTTC. The chain uses TRBV29-1 and TRBJ2-1, with D perhaps matching TRBD1 (6 bases). Germline CDR1 reads SQVTM; CDR2 reads ANQGSEA. The V end was cut by 7 bases, the J end by 2 bases, with 9 bases between. This CDR3 comprises 12 residues.

The genes are TRBV4-1 and TRBJ1-2, with TRBD1 identical over 7 bases. The germline gives CDR1 MGHRA, CDR2 YSYEKL. The CDR3 runs to 16 residues. V lost 0 bases, J lost 7 bases, and 11 bases stayed unmatched. The CDR3 region is CASSQESTGRGSGYTF. The CDR3 DNA follows: TGCGCCAGCAGCCAAGAGTCGACAGGCAGGGGGAGTGGCTACACCTTC.

A note on this clone: Other DNA sequences in this specimen translate into the identical CDR3. The chain has TRBV7-9 and TRBJ1-1; TRBD1 might be the D (5 bases). CDR3 length equals 13 residues. Trimming stripped 1 base from V and 11 bases from J, with 14 bases between. The germline V gene has CDR1 SEHNR and CDR2 FQNEAQ (reference sequence). This CDR3 is CASSLVPGGAAFF. CDR3 in DNA: TGTGCCAGCAGCTTAGTACCGGGGGGTGCCGCTTTCTTT.

The chain joins TRBV4-1 to TRBJ2-7, with D possibly matching TRBD2 (6 bases). Per the germline V gene, CDR1 is MGHRA and CDR2 is YSYEKL. The CDR3 length is 14 residues. V gave up 4 bases and J gave up 1 base, with 11 bases separating them. The CDR3 loop is CASSRSSDSYEQYF. As DNA, the CDR3 is TGCGCCAGCAGCCGGTCTAGCGATTCCTACGAGCAGTACTTC.

This chain connects TRBV18 to TRBJ1-2; the match to TRBD1 covers 7 bases. With V trimmed by 0 bases and J by 3 bases, 7 bases remained unmatched. The CDR3 extends over 16 amino acids. The germline CDR1 and CDR2 sequences are KGHSH and LQKENI. CDR3 region: CASSPPSTRGDYGYTF. Here the CDR3 DNA reads TGTGCCAGCTCACCACCTAGTACCAGGGGGGACTATGGCTACACCTTC.

The V and J genes are TRBV25-1 and TRBJ2-7; 8 nucleotides line up with TRBD1. V was clipped by 1 base and J by 2 bases; unmatched bases: 4. Germline V gene lookup returns CDR1 MGHDK and CDR2 SYGVNS. This CDR3 has 15 residues. CDR3 residues: CASSELGQGAYEQYF. CDR3 coding DNA: TGTGCCAGCAGTGAATTAGGACAGGGTGCCTACGAGCAGTACTTC.

The chain combines TRBV6-1 with TRBJ2-2; 9 bases fit TRBD2. Germline-derived CDR1 and CDR2 are MNHNS and SASEGT. The CDR3 is 16 residues long. V shed 3 bases, J shed 1 base, and the junction held 3 bases outside the gene matches. CDR3 sequence reads: CASSDGGRVNTGELFF. For the CDR3, the DNA is TGTGCCAGCAGTGATGGCGGGAGGGTGAACACCGGGGAGCTGTTTTTT.

The CDR3 region is CASSLAGVVETQYF. The CDR3 nucleotides read TGCGCCAGCAGCCTAGCGGGCGTAGTAGAGACCCAGTACTTC. The gene calls are TRBV5-1 and TRBJ2-5; 8 bases are a match to TRBD2. The V gene's germline CDR1 is SGHRS and CDR2 YFSETQ. The J segment lost 4 bases and the V segment lost 4 bases, leaving 6 bases of the junction unmatched. The CDR3 runs 14 residues.

V and J are TRBV19 and TRBJ2-1, with D maybe TRBD2 (6 bases). The CDR3 totals 14 residues. CDR1 LNHDA and CDR2 SQIVND come from the germline V gene (reference sequence). The V and J ends lost 6 bases and 2 bases respectively, with 11 bases between them. Here the CDR3 DNA reads TGTGCCAGTAGGGGCGGGACCACCTACAATGAGCAGTTCTTC. This encodes CASRGGTTYNEQFF.

This clone was observed a handful of times. For the CDR3, the DNA is TGTGCCAGCAGCCGGGGGATGAACACTGAAGCTTTCTTT. Translated: CASSRGMNTEAFF. The rearrangement joins TRBV6-1 to TRBJ1-1; possibly TRBD1 for D (5 bases). The CDR3 runs 13 residues. The germline gives CDR1 MNHNS, CDR2 SASEGT. V lost 6 bases and J lost 0, with 8 bases in between.

The CDR3 DNA is TGTGCCAGCAGCTTCTCACGGGGTGAGCAGTTCTTC. It encodes CASSFSRGEQFF. The chain has TRBV7-9 and TRBJ2-1; a possible D gene is TRBD2 (5 bases). The CDR3 extends over 12 amino acids. V lost 3 bases and J 9 bases, leaving 9 bases between the germline ends. CDR1 SEHNR and CDR2 FQNEAQ come from the germline V gene (reference sequence).

This clone was observed a few times. The V and J genes are TRBV2 and TRBJ2-3, with 7 positions matching TRBD1. Germline V gives CDR1 SNHLY, CDR2 FYNNEI. The CDR3 sequence is 15 residues long. With V trimmed by 7 bases and J by 4 bases, 11 bases remained unmatched. The DNA of the CDR3 is TGTGCCAGCACTTACAGGGGCGCAGGGGCAGATACGCAGTATTTT. Residues: CASTYRGAGADTQYF.